In its sample, the clone carrying this TCR beta chain was seen many times. The sample originates from a study of T cells in Graves' hyperthyroidism and ophthalmopathy. The TCR beta CDR3 regions underwent amplification using RNA transcripts as the source. HTBI primers were the set used in a first-round RT-PCR of the TCR CDR3. Each CDR3 protein is one row after TCRdb ran MiXCR on the multiplex PCR reads. The table records around 620,000 distinct CDR3 sequences, approximately 15% of them present only once. With 4 bases clipped from V and 0 bases from J, the junction kept 4 bases outside the gene matches. Looked up from germline, CDR1 is SGHTA and CDR2 is FQGNSA. This CDR3 comprises 15 residues. This sample holds PBMCs from 8.5 to 10 ml fresh peripheral blood.

V and J are TRBV7-2 and TRBJ2-7; 9 bases line up with TRBD2. Material: blood. The receptor's source is a woman aged 18 to 35 with Graves' ophthalmopathy. The CDR3 nucleotides are TGTGCCAGCAGCTCTAGCGGGGCTAGCTCCTACGAGCAGTACTTC. It specifies CASSSSGASSYEQYF.